This T cell receptor beta chain was profiled in a study of radiation and T cells in renal cell carcinoma. As for time point: blood 4 weeks post-SBRT, at nephrectomy. Treatment of the sample: 15 Gy SBRT to primary tumor, nephrectomy 4 weeks later. Nephrectomy followed 15 Gy stereotactic body radiation by 4 weeks. The CDR3 loop spans 12 amino acids. V lost 2 bases, J lost 5 bases, and 6 bases lay in between. Germline values: CDR1 SGHAT, CDR2 FQNNGV. Some clones are missing from TCRdb's copy, which holds only in-frame ones; the method was immunoSEQ multiplex PCR. The sample records 150,000 to 200,000 clones, less than 90% being singletons.

The receptor was isolated from a woman aged 45 to 65 with renal cell carcinoma. The source was blood, collected from a patient whose treatment included radiotherapy and nephrectomy. The V gene is TRBV11-2, the J gene TRBJ1-1, with D unresolved. The CDR3 nucleotides read TGTGCCAGCAGCTTAAGTTGGACTGAAGCTTTCTTT. This codes for CASSLSWTEAFF.